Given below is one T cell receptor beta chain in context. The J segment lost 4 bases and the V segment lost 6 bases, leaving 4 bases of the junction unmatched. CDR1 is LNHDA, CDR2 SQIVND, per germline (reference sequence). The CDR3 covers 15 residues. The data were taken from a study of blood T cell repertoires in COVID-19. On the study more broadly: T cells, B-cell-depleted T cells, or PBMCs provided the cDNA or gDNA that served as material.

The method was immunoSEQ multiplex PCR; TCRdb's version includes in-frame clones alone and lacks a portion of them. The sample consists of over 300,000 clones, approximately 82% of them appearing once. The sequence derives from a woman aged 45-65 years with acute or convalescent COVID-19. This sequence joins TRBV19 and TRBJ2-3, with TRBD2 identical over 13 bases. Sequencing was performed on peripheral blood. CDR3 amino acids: CASRGGTSGADTQYF. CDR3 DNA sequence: TGTGCCAGTAGGGGAGGGACTAGCGGGGCAGATACGCAGTATTTT.